Shown below are 12 T cell receptor beta chains from a single sample sequenced in a study of somatic reversion in DOCK8 deficiency. One-step amplicon PCR with EuroClonality-NGS primers amplified TRB from 80 to 100 ng genomic DNA. In TCRdb, the multiplex PCR reads were re-called with MiXCR into one record per CDR3 protein. This table holds roughly 3,700 distinct CDR3 sequences, around a quarter found once. Sequenced: peripheral blood. All receptors come from a human donor in good health.

The chain couples TRBV3-1 to TRBJ2-1, with 9 positions matching TRBD2. Germline CDR1 reads LGHDT; CDR2 reads YNNKEL (reference sequence). There are 17 residues in the CDR3. V trimming: 2 bases; J trimming: 9 bases; junction bases outside the gene matches: 14. This chain's CDR3 is CASSQRRWRGGEGEQFF. CDR3 bases: TGTGCCAGCAGCCAACGGAGATGGCGGGGGGGCGAAGGTGAGCAGTTCTTC.

This chain links TRBV5-6 with TRBJ1-2, with unresolved D. This CDR3 comprises 15 residues. V dropped 0 bases and J dropped 0 bases, with 9 bases sitting between them. Germline V gene sequence: CDR1 SGHDT, CDR2 YYEEEE. For the CDR3, the DNA is TGTGCCAGCAGCTTGGCAAGCTCCCCTAACTATGGCTACACCTTC. Amino acids: CASSLASSPNYGYTF. Full variable domain (missing parts from reference TRBV5-6 and TRBJ1-2): DAGVTQSPTHLIKTRGQQVTLRCSPKSGHDTVSWYQQALGQGPQFIFQYYEEEERQRGNFPDRFSGHQFPNYSSELNVNALLLGDSALYLCASSLASSPNYGYTFGSGTRLTVV.

V usage is TRBV20-1 and J usage is TRBJ1-2; D gene uncertain. Germline loops: CDR1 DFQATT, CDR2 SNEGSKA (reference sequence). V lost 0 bases to trimming and J lost 2 bases, with 1 base between them. The CDR3 contains 11 residues. CDR3 sequence: CSARENYGYTF. The CDR3 DNA reads TGCAGTGCTAGAGAGAACTATGGCTACACCTTC.

This clonotype is categorized as medium-sized (0.01 to 0.1%). The rearrangement joins TRBV11-1 to TRBJ1-2, with 10 positions matching TRBD1. The V gene's germline CDR1 is SGHAT and CDR2 FQDESV (reference sequence). With V trimmed by 5 bases and J by 6 bases, 3 bases remained unmatched. The CDR3 spans 13 residues. CDR3 sequence reads: CASSPTGGHGYTF. CDR3 DNA: TGTGCCAGCAGCCCGACAGGGGGCCATGGCTACACCTTC.

V is TRBV27 and J is TRBJ1-4, with D tentatively TRBD1 (5 bases). V lost 2 bases and J lost 11, with 12 bases in between. The CDR3 spans 13 residues. The germline V gene encodes CDR1 MNHEY and CDR2 SMNVEV (reference sequence). This chain's CDR3 is CASSLQGEGKLFF. The CDR3, as DNA: TGTGCCAGCAGTTTACAGGGCGAGGGGAAACTGTTTTTT. The full variable domain, its missing parts supplied by reference TRBV27 and TRBJ1-4, is EAQVTQNPRYLITVTGKKLTVTCSQNMNHEYMSWYRQDPGLGLRQIYYSMNVEVTDKGDVPEGYKVSRKEKRNFPLILESPSPNQTSLYFCASSLQGEGKLFFGSGTQLSVL.

This clonotype has more than one count but fewer than ten. This chain connects TRBV3-1 to TRBJ1-3; D gene ambiguous. The germline CDR1 and CDR2 sequences are LGHDT and YNNKEL (reference sequence). V lost 2 bases, J lost 6 bases, and 11 bases lay in between. The CDR3 runs 14 residues. The CDR3 loop reads CASSQRDGENTIYF. The CDR3 bases are TGTGCCAGCAGCCAAAGAGACGGAGAAAACACCATATATTTT.

The rearrangement joins TRBV20-1 to TRBJ1-2; D remains ambiguous. With 0 bases removed from V and 4 bases from J, the gap between germline ends came to 12 bases. Germline CDR1 reads DFQATT; CDR2 reads SNEGSKA (reference sequence). The CDR3 loop spans 14 amino acids. DNA for the CDR3: TGCAGTGCTAGAGAACTAGCCCGGGGCTATGGCTACACCTTC. It codes for CSARELARGYGYTF.

CDR3 region: CSAARPDRAYEQYF. The CDR3 DNA sequence: TGCAGTGCTGCCCGGCCGGACAGGGCCTACGAGCAGTACTTC. The rearrangement links TRBV20-1 to TRBJ2-7; 8 bases are a match to TRBD1. This CDR3 is built from 14 residues. Germline CDR1 and CDR2: DFQATT and SNEGSKA (reference sequence). Unmatched junction bases numbered 8, after V lost 5 bases and J lost 2 bases.

About this clonotype itself: Being one base from a much bigger clone, this may be a read error. This chain uses TRBV7-9 with TRBJ1-1, with 7 bases identical to TRBD1. The V segment lost 5 bases and the J segment 9 bases; nucleotides outside the gene matches: 6. Germline assignment: CDR1 SEHNR and CDR2 FQNEAQ (reference sequence). CDR3 length equals 12 residues. The CDR3 DNA reads TGTGCCAGCAGCCACAAGACAGGGAAAGCTTTCTTT. Translated: CASSHKTGKAFF.

The rearrangement links TRBV6-2 or TRBV6-3 to TRBJ2-7, with TRBD1 matching over 7 bases. Germline values: CDR1 MNHEY, CDR2 SVGEGT. V was pared by 0 bases and J by 3 bases, with 5 bases of the junction left unmatched. CDR3 size: 15 residues. In DNA, the CDR3 is TGTGCCAGCAGTTACTCAACAGGGGCAGTCTACGAGCAGTACTTC. Its protein is CASSYSTGAVYEQYF.

This clonotype showed up just a few times. The J gene is TRBJ1-2, the V gene TRBV7-9, with 7 bases that match TRBD1. V dropped 7 bases and J dropped 4; count of bases not matched to a gene: 9. This CDR3 is built from 14 residues. The V gene's germline CDR1 is SEHNR and CDR2 FQNEAQ (reference sequence). The CDR3 DNA reads TGTGCCAGCATCCCGACAGGGTCGGGCTATGGCTACACCTTC. Translated: CASIPTGSGYGYTF. The full variable domain, with the rest looked up from reference TRBV7-9 and TRBJ1-2, is DTGVSQNPRHKITKRGQNVTFRCDPISEHNRLYWYRQTLGQGPEFLTYFQNEAQLEKSRLLSDRFSAERPKGSFSTLEIQRTEQGDSAMYLCASIPTGSGYGYTFGSGTRLTVV.

The chain combines TRBV3-1 with TRBJ2-7; weak D call: TRBD1 (6 bases). CDR1 is LGHDT, CDR2 YNNKEL, per germline (reference sequence). CDR3 length equals 14 residues. Trimming removed 2 bases from V and 2 bases from J, with 10 bases in between. The CDR3 DNA sequence: TGTGCCAGCAGCCAACAGGGACAAGCCTACGAGCAGTACTTC. Protein: CASSQQGQAYEQYF.